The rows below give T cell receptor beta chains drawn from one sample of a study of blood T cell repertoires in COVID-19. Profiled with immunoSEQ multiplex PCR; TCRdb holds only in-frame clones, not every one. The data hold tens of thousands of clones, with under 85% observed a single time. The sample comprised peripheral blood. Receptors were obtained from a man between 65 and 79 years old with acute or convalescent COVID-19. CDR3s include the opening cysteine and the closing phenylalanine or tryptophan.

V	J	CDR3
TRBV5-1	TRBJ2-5	CASSLAGNLYETQYF
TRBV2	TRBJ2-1	CASSYLRGGPNEQFF
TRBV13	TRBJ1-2	CASSLSHALYGYTF
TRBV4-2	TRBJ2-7	CASSQASELSSYEQYF
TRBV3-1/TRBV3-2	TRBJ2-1	CASSQDLIPGRVNNEQFF
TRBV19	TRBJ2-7	CASSPPTAGTTLQGSYEQYF
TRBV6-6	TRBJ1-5	CASRLDSNQPQHF
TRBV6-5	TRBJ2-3	CASSYSGGGTQYF
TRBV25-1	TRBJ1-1	CASSDLAEAFF
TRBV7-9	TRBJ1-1	CASSSTLGDMNTEAFF
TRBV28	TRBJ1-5	CASSKGNQPQHF
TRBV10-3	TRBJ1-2	CAISETHGYGYTF
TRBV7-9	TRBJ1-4	CASSLLVTNEKLFF
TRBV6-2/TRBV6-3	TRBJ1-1	CASSRTGTNTEAFF
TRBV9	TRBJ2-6	CASSVLKPGTGRSGANVLTF
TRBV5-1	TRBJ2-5	CASSFQQETQYF
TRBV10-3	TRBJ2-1	CAIGGLAEHNEQFF
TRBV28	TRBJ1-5	CASSVIGQGRNQPQHF
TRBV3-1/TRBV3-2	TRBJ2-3	CASSLSGLAGVADTQYF
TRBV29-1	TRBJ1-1	CSATGVGNTEAFF
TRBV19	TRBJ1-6	CASKTSGGGGSPLHF
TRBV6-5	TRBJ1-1	CASRTGNTEAFF
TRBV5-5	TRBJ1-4	CASSARQGSTNEKLFF
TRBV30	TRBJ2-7	CAWDETFDSSYEQYF